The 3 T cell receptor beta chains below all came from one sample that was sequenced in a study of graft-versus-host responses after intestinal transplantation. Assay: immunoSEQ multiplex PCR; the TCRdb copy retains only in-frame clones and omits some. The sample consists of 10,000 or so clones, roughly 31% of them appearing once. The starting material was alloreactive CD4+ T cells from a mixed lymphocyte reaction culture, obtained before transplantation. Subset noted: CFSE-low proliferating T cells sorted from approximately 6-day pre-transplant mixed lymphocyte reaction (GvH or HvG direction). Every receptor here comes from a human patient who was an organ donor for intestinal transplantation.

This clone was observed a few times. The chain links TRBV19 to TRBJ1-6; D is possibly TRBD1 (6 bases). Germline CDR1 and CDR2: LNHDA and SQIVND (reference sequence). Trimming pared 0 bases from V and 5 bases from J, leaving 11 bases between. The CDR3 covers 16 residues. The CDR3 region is CASSIDRTAHNSPLHF. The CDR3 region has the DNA TGTGCCAGTAGTATAGATCGGACAGCCCATAATTCACCCCTCCACTTT.

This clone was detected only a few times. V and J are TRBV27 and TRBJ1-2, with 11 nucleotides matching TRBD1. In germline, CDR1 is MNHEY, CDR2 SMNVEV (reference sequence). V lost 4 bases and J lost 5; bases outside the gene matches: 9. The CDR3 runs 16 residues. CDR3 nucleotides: TGTGCCAGCAGTTCCTCGGGGACAGGGGGGCGGTATGGCTACACCTTC. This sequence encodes CASSSSGTGGRYGYTF.

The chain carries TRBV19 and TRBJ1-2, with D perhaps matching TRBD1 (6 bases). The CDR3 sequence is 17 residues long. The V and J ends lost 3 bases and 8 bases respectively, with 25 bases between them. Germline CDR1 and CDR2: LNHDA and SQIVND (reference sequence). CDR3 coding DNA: TGTGCCAGTAGTATGCTTAACCGGGCCTCACAAAGGGGGGGCTACACCTTC. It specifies CASSMLNRASQRGGYTF. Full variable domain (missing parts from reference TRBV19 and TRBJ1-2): DGGITQSPKYLFRKEGQNVTLSCEQNLNHDAMYWYRQDPGQGLRLIYYSQIVNDFQKGDIAEGYSVSREKKESFPLTVTSAQKNPTAFYLCASSMLNRASQRGGYTFGSGTRLTVV.